This T cell receptor beta chain is drawn from a study of spatial heterogeneity in lung cancer. The study tagged each TCR cDNA molecule with a unique molecular identifier. TCRdb reprocessed the 5' RACE reads with MiXCR, giving one entry per CDR3 protein. The sample lists 2,000 or so distinct CDR3 sequences; under 25% were seen once. Time point specified: sample taken at primary tumor resection. The donors were 65 to 85 patients with non-small cell lung cancer that was early-stage and untreated. Germline V gives CDR1 SGHTA, CDR2 FQGNSA. The V and J ends lost 6 bases and 3 bases, in that order; junction bases with no gene match: 2. The CDR3 spans 13 residues.

Sequencing was performed on normal lung tissue next to the tumor, taken at surgery. This TCR was recovered from a male donor with early-stage non-small cell lung cancer. This chain links TRBV7-2 with TRBJ2-3; TRBD2 aligns across 8 bases. The CDR3 sequence: CASSSGKTDTQYF. CDR3 nucleotides: TGTGCCAGCAGTAGCGGGAAAACAGATACGCAGTATTTT.